A selection of T cell receptor beta chains follows, all from one sample in a study of identical twins. TCRdb reprocessed the 5' RACE reads with MiXCR, giving one entry per CDR3 protein. The sample lists 400,000 to 600,000 distinct CDR3 sequences, around 20% seen once, with approximately 0.52% in the top ten. The same specimen was also included in a second study, on yellow fever vaccine responses in identical twins.

The specimen sequenced was CD4+ T cells sorted from blood. Source of these receptors: a young woman in good health. Each CDR3 is given with its conserved first and last residue. A D gene is named only where the DNA matches it firmly. The size entry is marked missing in some rows and otherwise reads once, few, many or a size class.

J | D | size | V | CDR3 | DNA
TRBJ1-1 | - | few | TRBV20-1 | CSARDRANAEAFF | TGCAGTGCTAGAGACAGGGCTAACGCTGAAGCTTTCTTT
TRBJ2-2 | - | - | TRBV5-1 | CASSSPRPGELFF | TGCGCCAGCAGCTCCCCCCGGCCCGGGGAGCTGTTTTTT
TRBJ2-2 | TRBD1 | - | TRBV3-1 | CASSKTGTANTGELFF | TGTGCCAGCAGTAAAACCGGGACAGCGAACACCGGGGAGCTGTTTTTT
TRBJ2-1 | - | - | TRBV2 | CASSTVELSYNEQFF | TGTGCCAGCTCGACTGTGGAGCTCTCCTACAATGAGCAGTTCTTC
TRBJ2-2 | TRBD2 | few | TRBV6-5 | CASSYPISGTSIQPGELFF | TGTGCCAGCAGTTACCCTATATCCGGGACTAGCATTCAGCCCGGGGAGCTGTTTTTT
TRBJ1-1 | TRBD1 | few | TRBV27 | CASSSSRGPNTEAFF | TGTGCCAGCAGTTCCTCTAGGGGGCCGAACACTGAAGCTTTCTTT
TRBJ2-7 | - | many | TRBV20-1 | CSARPRQVKRLGEQYF | TGCAGTGCTAGACCCAGGCAGGTAAAGCGCCTCGGAGAGCAGTACTTC
TRBJ2-2 | - | few | TRBV20-1 | CSARPTRNTGELFF | TGCAGTGCTAGACCCACTAGGAACACCGGGGAGCTGTTTTTT
TRBJ2-7 | TRBD2 | few | TRBV3-1 | CASSPWGGSSYEQYF | TGTGCCAGCAGCCCCTGGGGCGGGAGCTCCTACGAGCAGTACTTC
TRBJ1-2 | - | few | TRBV5-1 | CASSVPQGGYTF | TGCGCCAGCAGCGTTCCACAGGGTGGCTACACCTTC
TRBJ2-5 | - | - | TRBV12-3/TRBV12-4 | CASSPYAETQYF | TGTGCCAGCAGCCCCTACGCAGAGACCCAGTACTTC
TRBJ1-6 | - | - | TRBV12-3/TRBV12-4 | CASSLGASSNSPLHF | TGTGCCAGCAGTTTAGGGGCTTCGAGTAATTCACCCCTCCACTTT
TRBJ2-7 | - | - | TRBV6-5 | CASSYGGITYEQYF | TGTGCCAGCAGTTACGGCGGGATCACCTACGAGCAGTACTTC
TRBJ1-6 | - | few | TRBV12-3/TRBV12-4 | CASKPQGSNSPLHF | TGTGCCAGCAAACCACAGGGCTCCAATTCACCCCTCCACTTT
TRBJ1-1 | - | few | TRBV16 | CASSQNSNTEAFF | TGTGCCAGCAGCCAAAATTCGAACACTGAAGCTTTCTTT
TRBJ2-1 | - | few | TRBV21-1 | CASSKGGRGSYNEQFF | TGTGCCAGCAGCAAAGGAGGCAGGGGGTCCTACAATGAGCAGTTCTTC
TRBJ1-5 | - | - | TRBV25-1 | CASSDQSNQPQHF | TGTGCCAGCAGTGATCAGTCCAATCAGCCCCAGCATTTT
TRBJ1-1 | - | - | TRBV12-3/TRBV12-4 | CASSLMGGGGTEAFF | TGTGCCAGCAGTTTAATGGGAGGTGGTGGAACTGAAGCTTTCTTT
TRBJ2-2 | - | - | TRBV2 | CASRIGVNTGELFF | TGTGCCAGCAGAATAGGAGTGAACACCGGGGAGCTGTTTTTT
TRBJ2-5 | TRBD2 | - | TRBV20-1 | CSARAVAGDFSQETQYF | TGCAGTGCTAGAGCGGTAGCGGGGGACTTTTCCCAAGAGACCCAGTACTTC
TRBJ1-4 | - | - | TRBV20-1 | CSAKQGATNEKLFF | TGCAGTGCTAAGCAGGGAGCAACTAATGAAAAACTGTTTTTT
TRBJ1-6 | TRBD1 | few | TRBV7-2 | CASSLAGTGLNSPLHF | TGTGCCAGCAGCTTAGCCGGGACAGGGCTTAATTCACCCCTCCACTTT
TRBJ2-1 | - | - | TRBV20-1 | CSASGRLHNEQFF | TGCAGTGCTAGCGGACGACTCCACAATGAGCAGTTCTTC
TRBJ2-7 | TRBD2 | - | TRBV6-2/TRBV6-3 | CASRDSSGSPLNF | TGTGCCAGCAGGGACTCTAGCGGATCTCCCCTGAACTTC
TRBJ2-4 | - | - | TRBV20-1 | CSAKWASSVQYF | TGCAGTGCTAAATGGGCGTCTAGTGTTCAGTACTTC
TRBJ2-3 | - | - | TRBV20-1 | CSAPEDLRGTDTQYF | TGCAGTGCACCCGAGGACCTGAGGGGTACAGATACGCAGTATTTT
TRBJ2-1 | - | few | TRBV19 | CASSTAGFGGEQFF | TGTGCCAGTAGTACTGCAGGGTTTGGTGGTGAGCAGTTCTTC
TRBJ2-2 | TRBD2 | few | TRBV12-3/TRBV12-4 | CASSLGGSVTGELFF | TGTGCCAGCAGTTTAGGCGGGAGTGTCACCGGGGAGCTGTTTTTT
TRBJ2-3 | - | - | TRBV24-1 | CATRNSGSTDTQYF | TGTGCCACCAGGAATAGCGGAAGCACAGATACGCAGTATTTT
TRBJ1-1 | - | - | TRBV29-1 | CSGDTDMNTEAFF | TGCAGCGGAGATACAGACATGAACACTGAAGCTTTCTTT
TRBJ2-5 | TRBD2 | few | TRBV9 | CASSVDTSGSSRETQYF | TGTGCCAGCAGCGTAGACACTAGCGGGAGTAGTAGAGAGACCCAGTACTTC
TRBJ2-1 | - | - | TRBV25-1 | CASSEYRGSPYNEQFF | TGTGCCAGCAGTGAATATCGTGGTAGCCCTTACAATGAGCAGTTCTTC
TRBJ2-7 | - | - | TRBV20-1 | CSASEGSHEQYF | TGCAGTGCTAGTGAAGGGTCCCACGAGCAGTACTTC
TRBJ2-7 | - | few | TRBV18 | CASSPSTGFYEQYF | TGTGCCAGCTCACCATCGACAGGATTCTACGAGCAGTACTTC
TRBJ2-5 | TRBD2 | few | TRBV20-1 | CSAGPAGGVETQYF | TGCAGTGCTGGACCCGCGGGAGGTGTGGAGACCCAGTACTTC
TRBJ1-5 | - | - | TRBV15 | CATSRDRWTPQHF | TGTGCCACCAGCAGAGATCGTTGGACACCCCAGCATTTT
TRBJ2-7 | - | - | TRBV5-1 | CASRGWAVPPYYEQYF | TGCGCCAGCAGGGGGTGGGCAGTTCCCCCCTACTACGAGCAGTACTTC
TRBJ2-2 | - | - | TRBV4-1 | CASSQDWLSNTGELFF | TGCGCCAGCAGCCAAGATTGGCTTTCGAACACCGGGGAGCTGTTTTTT
TRBJ2-1 | TRBD2 | few | TRBV4-2 | CASSTGEGLTYNEQFF | TGTGCCAGCAGTACCGGGGAGGGGCTAACCTACAATGAGCAGTTCTTC
TRBJ1-1 | - | few | TRBV18 | CASSNSENTEAFF | TGTGCCAGCTCAAACAGCGAGAACACTGAAGCTTTCTTT
TRBJ2-7 | TRBD2 | - | TRBV7-2 | CASSQQMGLAAYEQYF | TGTGCCAGCAGCCAACAGATGGGACTAGCGGCCTACGAGCAGTACTTC
TRBJ2-1 | TRBD2 | - | TRBV10-3 | CAISESWSGREFF | TGTGCCATCAGTGAGTCGTGGAGCGGGAGGGAGTTCTTC
TRBJ1-2 | - | few | TRBV2 | CASSERGRNYGYTF | TGTGCCAGCAGTGAGCGGGGACGGAACTATGGCTACACCTTC
TRBJ1-4 | TRBD1 | once | TRBV2 | CASRETGGASEKLFF | TGTGCCAGCAGGGAAACAGGGGGCGCAAGTGAAAAACTGTTTTTT
TRBJ2-1 | TRBD2 | - | TRBV6-4 | CASSVSSGRNEQFF | TGTGCCAGCAGTGTGTCTAGCGGGAGGAATGAGCAGTTCTTC
TRBJ1-4 | - | - | TRBV12-3/TRBV12-4 | CASRPDKTTNEKLFF | TGTGCCAGCAGACCCGACAAAACAACTAATGAAAAACTGTTTTTT
TRBJ2-1 | - | - | TRBV20-1 | CSARDLRRGEQFF | TGCAGTGCTAGAGATTTAAGGCGTGGCGAGCAGTTCTTC
TRBJ2-1 | - | few | TRBV12-3/TRBV12-4 | CASSLGELGRNEQFF | TGTGCCAGCAGCCTAGGGGAGCTAGGGCGCAATGAGCAGTTCTTC
TRBJ2-1 | - | - | TRBV20-1 | CSARRGTPDEQFF | TGCAGTGCTAGAAGAGGGACTCCTGATGAGCAGTTCTTC
TRBJ1-2 | - | - | TRBV12-3/TRBV12-4 | CASSPRTANYGYTF | TGTGCCAGCAGTCCCCGGACAGCTAACTATGGCTACACCTTC
TRBJ2-2 | TRBD2 | - | TRBV7-3 | CASSATSGRVRGTGELFF | TGTGCCAGCAGTGCGACTAGCGGGAGAGTCCGGGGCACCGGGGAGCTGTTTTTT
TRBJ2-1 | TRBD2 | - | TRBV7-2 | CASRHTGTSGSQFF | TGTGCCAGCAGACATACAGGGACTAGCGGGAGTCAGTTCTTC
TRBJ2-3 | TRBD2 | few | TRBV5-1 | CASSSSGGGGDTQYF | TGCGCCAGCAGCTCGAGCGGGGGAGGTGGAGATACGCAGTATTTT
TRBJ1-1 | - | - | TRBV6-1 | CASRIHSRFPEAFF | TGTGCCAGCCGTATCCACAGCCGATTCCCTGAAGCTTTCTTT
TRBJ2-1 | TRBD2 | few | TRBV20-1 | CSARDQAGGYNEQFF | TGCAGTGCTAGAGATCAGGCGGGGGGGTACAATGAGCAGTTCTTC